The 29 T cell receptor beta chains given below trace back to one sample, sequenced in a study of metastatic and nonmetastatic thyroid tumors (dated by TCRdb to the early 2020s). The library was obtained by PCR. The instrument given in TCRdb is Illumina HiSeq 4000. TCRdb handled the public reads itself, with Q25 trimming in fastp and clone calling in MiXCR, and kept productive beta chains. Present in this sample are roughly 32,000 clones, approximately 7% of which were seen just once. The top ten clonotypes cover about 39% of the sample. Before undergoing thyroid surgery, none of the patients had been given any kind of treatment. The sample was blood. The receptors derive from a female donor with papillary thyroid cancer or a benign thyroid nodule (not recorded which). Some clones in this sample may be carry-over from other donors' samples.

As regards this clone: Since no conserved phenylalanine or tryptophan closes the CDR3, a read error is the likely cause. No DNA is shown, since the ends of the CDR3 on it are uncertain; the CDR3 is the one TCRdb lists. The CDR3 is CASSLPAGQSTNTRYL. The chain employs TRBV5-1 and TRBJ2-3; the listed D gene, TRBD1, was not tested against the DNA. The CDR3 region is 16 residues in length, termini included. Germline loops: CDR1 SGHRS, CDR2 YFSETQ.

This clone has a count of ten or more. The chain uses TRBV24-1 and TRBJ2-3; 9 positions match TRBD2. The CDR3 covers 17 residues. After removal of 3 bases from V and 6 bases from J, the junction contained 12 bases not matched to a gene. Germline values: CDR1 KGHDR, CDR2 SFDVKD. CDR3: CATSDRPPRGGVDTQYF. In DNA, the CDR3 is TGTGCCACCAGTGATCGGCCCCCGCGGGGGGGTGTCGATACGCAGTATTTT.

This chain joins TRBV2 and TRBJ2-1; D perhaps matches TRBD2 (5 bases). Germline CDR1 reads SNHLY; CDR2 reads FYNNEI. Trimming removed 3 bases from V and 12 bases from J, with 9 bases in between. This CDR3 has 11 amino acids. This CDR3 is CASSDGERQFF. The CDR3 coding sequence is TGTGCCAGCAGTGACGGGGAGCGGCAGTTCTTC.

This clone was seen repeatedly, ten times or more. The rearrangement links TRBV5-6 to TRBJ2-2; 10 bases are shared with TRBD2. CDR3 length equals 17 residues. Trimming at V came to 3 bases and at J to 1 base, leaving 6 bases not matched to a gene. Germline V gene data show CDR1 as SGHDT and CDR2 as YYEEEE. For the CDR3, the DNA is TGTGCCAGCAGCTACCGAGCGGGGGGGGTGAACACCGGGGAGCTGTTTTTT. Encoded protein: CASSYRAGGVNTGELFF.

This clone was recorded many times. Other DNA sequences within the sample encode an identical CDR3. This chain connects TRBV10-1 to TRBJ2-2; no reliable D call. V shed 4 bases and J shed 0 bases, with 3 bases lying between them. The CDR3 spans 13 residues. Germline values: CDR1 WNHNN, CDR2 SYGVQD (reference sequence). CDR3 DNA: TGCGCCAGCAGTGGACCGAACACCGGGGAGCTGTTTTTT. It yields the protein CASSGPNTGELFF.

At least ten counts were recorded for this clone. The V call is TRBV25-1, the J call TRBJ2-3, with 8 nucleotides matching TRBD1. Trimming at V came to 2 bases and at J to 0 bases, leaving 16 bases not matched to a gene. The CDR3 runs to 20 residues. Germline-derived CDR1 and CDR2 are MGHDK and SYGVNS. The CDR3 DNA is TGTGCCAGCAGTGAAAACTCCGGGACAGGCTATCCCTCTAGCACAGATACGCAGTATTTT. Translation gives CASSENSGTGYPSSTDTQYF.

The sample holds a few counts of this clone. V and J are TRBV14 and TRBJ2-1, with D unclear. V was trimmed by 0 bases and J by 8 bases, leaving 8 bases between them. The CDR3 length is 13 residues. The germline V gene has CDR1 SGHDN and CDR2 FVKESK. The chain's CDR3 is CASSQETWYEQFF. As DNA, the CDR3 is TGTGCCAGCAGCCAAGAGACCTGGTATGAGCAGTTCTTC.

This clone was seen at least ten times. The chain recombines TRBV6-1 with TRBJ1-5, with D unresolved. V lost 1 base to trimming and J lost 11 bases, with 18 bases between them. This CDR3 is built from 15 residues. Germline-derived CDR1 and CDR2 are MNHNS and SASEGT. CDR3 loop: CASSEEGALVPAQHF. The DNA for the CDR3 is TGTGCCAGCAGTGAAGAGGGAGCATTGGTCCCCGCCCAGCATTTT.

This clone was seen ten or more times. The J gene is TRBJ1-2, the V gene TRBV12-5; the D is unclear. This CDR3 comprises 15 residues. The germline CDR1 and CDR2 sequences are LGHNT and FRNRAP. Trimming shortened V by 0 bases and J by 4 bases, and 12 bases separated the two germline ends. CDR3 protein: CASGLVQSRVYGYTF. CDR3 sequence (DNA): TGTGCTAGTGGTTTGGTACAGTCGCGGGTCTATGGCTACACCTTC.

The table lists this clone with many counts. The CDR3 reads CSVRKGVFYNEQFF. As DNA, the CDR3 is TGCAGCGTTAGGAAGGGGGTCTTCTACAATGAGCAGTTCTTC. The chain carries TRBV29-1 and TRBJ2-1, with D possibly being TRBD1 (6 bases). This CDR3 contains 14 residues. V was pared by 5 bases and J by 3 bases, with 14 bases between. Germline CDR1 reads SQVTM; CDR2 reads ANQGSEA.

This clone was counted ten times or more. The chain recombines TRBV12-5 with TRBJ1-3; D unclear. The germline V gene has CDR1 LGHNT and CDR2 FRNRAP. CDR3 size: 19 residues. Trimming stripped 0 bases from V and 4 bases from J, with 22 bases between. CDR3 sequence reads: CASGLVHLRGAHLGNTIYF. In DNA, the CDR3 is TGTGCTAGTGGTTTGGTCCACCTTCGAGGAGCCCATCTAGGAAACACCATATATTTT.

This clone was counted at least ten times. The V and J genes are TRBV20-1 and TRBJ2-3; the D call may be TRBD1 or TRBD2 (5 bases each). The V end was cut by 4 bases, the J end by 4 bases, with 18 bases between. Germline-derived CDR1 and CDR2 are DFQATT and SNEGSKA (reference sequence). This CDR3 comprises 15 residues. The CDR3 protein is CSATPPTGAPDTQYF. Written as DNA, the CDR3 is TGCAGTGCTACACCTCCGACCGGGGCCCCAGATACGCAGTATTTT.

This clone has ten or more counts. V usage is TRBV20-1 and J usage is TRBJ2-5, with TRBD2 identical over 8 bases. Germline CDR1 reads DFQATT; CDR2 reads SNEGSKA (reference sequence). V shed 1 base and J 5 bases; nucleotides not matched to a gene: 6. The CDR3 runs 14 residues. The CDR3 region is CSARGGGRGETQYF. CDR3 DNA: TGCAGTGCTAGAGGCGGGGGGCGCGGGGAGACCCAGTACTTC.

In its sample, this clone was seen many times. In the same sample, other DNA sequences code for this CDR3. The chain employs TRBV29-1 and TRBJ1-2; D may be TRBD1 (5 bases). CDR1 and CDR2 (germline): SQVTM, ANQGSEA. V dropped 1 base and J dropped 4 bases, with 19 bases sitting between them. The CDR3 has 16 residues. Here the CDR3 DNA reads TGCAGCGTTGAAGCCGACCCAAGTGGGGGAATCTATGGCTACACCTTC. This sequence encodes CSVEADPSGGIYGYTF.

This clone has just a few counts. The same CDR3 is also encoded by other DNA sequences in this sample. The CDR3 coding sequence is TGTGCCAGCAGCCAGGCTTACAGTAACTATGGCTACACCTTC. Amino acids: CASSQAYSNYGYTF. The genes are TRBV28 and TRBJ1-2, with no clear D. This CDR3 is built from 14 residues. Trimming removed 6 bases at V and 1 base at J, with 12 bases between. From germline, CDR1 is MDHEN and CDR2 SYDVKM.

In its sample, this clone was seen many times. CDR3: CSARDPLGSGQYF. The CDR3 DNA sequence: TGCAGTGCTAGAGATCCTTTGGGGAGCGGGCAGTACTTC. This sequence joins TRBV20-1 and TRBJ2-7; TRBD2 might be the D (5 bases). Germline V lookup: CDR1 DFQATT, CDR2 SNEGSKA (reference sequence). This CDR3 is built from 13 residues. The V end lost 0 bases, the J end lost 9 bases, and 15 bases lay between the germline ends.

V and J are TRBV9 and TRBJ2-5; the match to TRBD2 covers 8 bases. This CDR3 spans 15 amino acids. In germline, CDR1 is SGDLS, CDR2 YYNGEE. Germline trimming cut 0 bases from V and 3 bases from J; bases unmatched to any gene: 4. Written as DNA, the CDR3 is TGTGCCAGCAGCGTAGCGGGAGGGCTAAAAGAGACCCAGTACTTC. It encodes CASSVAGGLKETQYF.

This clone was seen many times. The rearrangement links TRBV20-1 to TRBJ2-3; D not certain. Trimming cost V 5 bases and J 3 bases, with 9 bases left between them. Germline values: CDR1 DFQATT, CDR2 SNEGSKA (reference sequence). This CDR3 is built from 12 residues. CDR3 nucleotide sequence: TGCAGTGCTGCCCCGGAAACAGATACGCAGTATTTT. Residues: CSAAPETDTQYF.

Ten or more counts support this clone. The chain uses TRBV11-2 and TRBJ2-4, with 7 positions matching TRBD2. This CDR3 is built from 21 residues. Germline V CDR1 and CDR2: SGHAT, FQNNGV. With 2 bases clipped from V and 1 base from J, the junction kept 20 bases outside the gene matches. The CDR3 loop reads CASSLSDPGRLLGGAKNIQYF. Here the CDR3 DNA reads TGTGCCAGCAGCTTATCTGATCCCGGAAGGTTGTTGGGAGGGGCCAAAAACATTCAGTACTTC.

This clone was counted between two and nine times. A much more abundant neighbour one base away suggests this may be a read error. J is TRBJ1-5 and V is TRBV12-3 or TRBV12-4, with D unresolved. The ends were cut back, 6 bases at V and 4 bases at J, with 16 bases in the middle. This CDR3 contains 15 residues. CDR3 DNA: TGTGCCAGCAGCTCCAGGTGTTCCAGTAATCAGCCCCAGCATTTT. It encodes CASSSRCSSNQPQHF.

This clone appeared many times. The chain couples TRBV2 to TRBJ2-7, with 13 bases aligning to TRBD2. V gave up 6 bases and J gave up 5 bases; unmatched junction bases: 7. CDR1 is SNHLY and CDR2 is FYNNEI in the germline V gene. This CDR3 is 15 amino acids long. CDR3 bases: TGTGCCAGCAGGCGGACTAGCGGGAGCGTGAACGAGCAGTACTTC. Translation: CASRRTSGSVNEQYF.

This clone has ten or more counts. This may stem from a read error, because a much larger clone lies one nucleotide away. This chain uses TRBV6-5 with TRBJ2-7; 11 positions match TRBD1. V dropped 0 bases and J dropped 9; count of bases not matched to a gene: 7. The V gene's germline CDR1 is MNHEY and CDR2 SVGAGI. The CDR3 is 15 residues long. As DNA, the CDR3 is TGTGCCAGCAGTTACTCGGGACAGGGGGGCCACGGGCAGTACTTC. Residues: CASSYSGQGGHGQYF.

At least ten counts were recorded for this clone. The genes are TRBV7-2 and TRBJ2-3; D not certain. The V end was cut by 6 bases, the J end by 1 base, with 8 bases between. The CDR3 is 13 residues long. Germline lookup yields CDR1 SGHTA and CDR2 FQGNSA. The CDR3 DNA follows: TGTGCCAGCAGGGACGGCGGCACAGATACGCAGTATTTT. Its translation: CASRDGGTDTQYF.

This clone occurred many times. The chain combines TRBV7-2 with TRBJ2-3; 10 bases are shared with TRBD1. Germline loops: CDR1 SGHTA, CDR2 FQGNSA. With V trimmed by 5 bases and J by 5 bases, 7 bases remained unmatched. This CDR3 is built from 15 residues. The CDR3: CASSARQGAGDTQYF. The DNA of the CDR3 is TGTGCCAGCAGCGCCCGACAGGGGGCAGGAGATACGCAGTATTTT.

This clone has a count of ten or more. The gene calls are TRBV4-1 and TRBJ2-3; 11 bases line up with TRBD2. V was pared by 4 bases and J by 0 bases, with 3 bases of the junction left unmatched. The CDR3 has 16 amino acids. The germline V gene encodes CDR1 MGHRA and CDR2 YSYEKL. CDR3: CASSPTSGRSTDTQYF. The CDR3 region has the DNA TGCGCCAGCAGCCCCACTAGCGGGAGAAGCACAGATACGCAGTATTTT.

This clone was picked up many times. The rearrangement links TRBV18 to TRBJ1-2; no clear D. CDR1 is KGHSH, CDR2 LQKENI, per germline. Trimming took 6 bases from V and 0 from J, leaving 11 bases between them. CDR3 length: 14 residues. CDR3 in amino acids: CASSHTSANYGYTF. CDR3 nucleotides: TGTGCCAGCTCCCACACTTCCGCTAACTATGGCTACACCTTC.

Many counts were recorded for this clone. The V gene is TRBV6-1, the J gene TRBJ1-5; no clear D gene. The CDR3 contains 15 residues. Per the germline V gene, CDR1 is MNHNS and CDR2 is SASEGT. The V end lost 10 bases, the J end lost 1 base, and 17 bases lay between the germline ends. The CDR3 spells CATEGGPYSNQPQHF. The CDR3 DNA reads TGTGCCACCGAGGGAGGGCCTTACAGCAATCAGCCCCAGCATTTT.

In this sample, this clone turned up many times. V gene TRBV29-1 combines with J gene TRBJ1-2, with D possibly matching TRBD1 (6 bases). V shed 6 bases and J shed 2 bases, with 19 bases lying between them. This CDR3 spans 15 amino acids. Germline V gene lookup returns CDR1 SQVTM and CDR2 ANQGSEA. The CDR3 region is CSVGYRIGGNYGYTF. For the CDR3, the DNA is TGCAGCGTGGGGTATCGTATAGGGGGAAACTATGGCTACACCTTC.

This clone was observed many times. This sequence joins TRBV27 and TRBJ2-7; 8 nucleotides align to TRBD2. The J segment lost 4 bases and the V segment lost 7 bases, leaving 9 bases of the junction unmatched. The germline V gene encodes CDR1 MNHEY and CDR2 SMNVEV (reference sequence). The CDR3 consists of 14 residues. The CDR3, as DNA: TGTGCCAGCACTACCTTCGGGGGGGCTTACGAGCAGTACTTC. The encoded protein is CASTTFGGAYEQYF.